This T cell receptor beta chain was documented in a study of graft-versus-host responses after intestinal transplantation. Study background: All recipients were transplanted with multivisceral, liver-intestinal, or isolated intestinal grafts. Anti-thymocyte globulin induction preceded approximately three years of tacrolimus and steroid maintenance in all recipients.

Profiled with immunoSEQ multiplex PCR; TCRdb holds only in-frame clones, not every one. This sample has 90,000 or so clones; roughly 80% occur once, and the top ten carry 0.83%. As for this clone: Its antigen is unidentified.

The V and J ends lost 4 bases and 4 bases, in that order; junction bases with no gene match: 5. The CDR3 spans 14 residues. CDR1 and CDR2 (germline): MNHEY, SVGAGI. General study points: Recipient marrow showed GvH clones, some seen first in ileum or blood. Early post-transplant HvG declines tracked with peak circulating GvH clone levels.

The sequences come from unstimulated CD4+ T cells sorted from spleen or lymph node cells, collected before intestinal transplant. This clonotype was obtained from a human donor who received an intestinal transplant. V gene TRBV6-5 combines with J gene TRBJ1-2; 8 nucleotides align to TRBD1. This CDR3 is CASSSRTGFYGYTF. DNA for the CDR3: TGTGCCAGCAGTTCCCGGACAGGGTTCTATGGCTACACCTTC.